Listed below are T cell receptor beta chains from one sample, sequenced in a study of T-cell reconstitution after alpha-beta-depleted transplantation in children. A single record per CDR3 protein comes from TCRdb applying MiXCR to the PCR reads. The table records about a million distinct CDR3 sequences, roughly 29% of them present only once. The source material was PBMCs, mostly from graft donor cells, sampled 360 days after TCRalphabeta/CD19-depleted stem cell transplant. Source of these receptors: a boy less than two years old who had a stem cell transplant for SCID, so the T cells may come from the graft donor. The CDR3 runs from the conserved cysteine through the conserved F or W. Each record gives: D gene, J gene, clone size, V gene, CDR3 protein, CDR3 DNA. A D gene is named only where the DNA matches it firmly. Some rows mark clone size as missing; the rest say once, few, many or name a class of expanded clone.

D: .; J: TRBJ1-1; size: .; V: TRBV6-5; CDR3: CASSYGINTEAFF; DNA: TGTGCCAGCAGTTACGGAATAAACACTGAAGCTTTCTTT
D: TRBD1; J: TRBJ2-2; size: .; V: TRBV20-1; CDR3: CSADRFTGELFF; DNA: TGCAGTGCGGACAGGTTCACCGGGGAGCTGTTTTTT
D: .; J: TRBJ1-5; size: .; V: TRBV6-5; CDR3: CASSYHRAFNQPQHF; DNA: TGTGCCAGCAGTTACCATCGGGCGTTCAATCAGCCCCAGCATTTT
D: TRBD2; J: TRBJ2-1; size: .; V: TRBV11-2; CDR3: CASSLISSGGPNEQFF; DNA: TGTGCCAGCAGCTTAATCTCGAGCGGGGGGCCTAATGAGCAGTTCTTC
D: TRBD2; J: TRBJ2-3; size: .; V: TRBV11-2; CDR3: CASSLRGLAGASTDTQYF; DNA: TGTGCCAGCAGCTTACGGGGACTAGCGGGGGCTAGCACAGATACGCAGTATTTT
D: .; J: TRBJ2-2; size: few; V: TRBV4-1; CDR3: CASSQVQGELFF; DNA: TGCGCCAGCAGCCAGGTACAAGGGGAGCTGTTTTTT
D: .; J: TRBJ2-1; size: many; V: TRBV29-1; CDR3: CSATGRYNEQFF; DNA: TGCAGCGCAACCGGGCGTTACAATGAGCAGTTCTTC
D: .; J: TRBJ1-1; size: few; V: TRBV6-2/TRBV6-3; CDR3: CASSYSGITGNTEAFF; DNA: TGTGCCAGCAGTTATTCCGGGATTACGGGGAACACTGAAGCTTTCTTT
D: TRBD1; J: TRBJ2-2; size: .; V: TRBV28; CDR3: CASSSPEDRVSGELFF; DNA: TGTGCCAGCAGCTCCCCCGAGGACAGGGTGTCCGGGGAGCTGTTTTTT
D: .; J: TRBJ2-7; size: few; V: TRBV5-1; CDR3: CASSLEGTEPYEQYF; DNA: TGCGCCAGCAGCTTGGAGGGGACGGAGCCCTACGAGCAGTACTTC
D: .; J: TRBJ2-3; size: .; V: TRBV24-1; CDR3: CATSDSGWDTQYF; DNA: TGTGCCACCAGTGATTCGGGCTGGGATACGCAGTATTTT
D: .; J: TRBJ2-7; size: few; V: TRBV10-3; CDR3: CAISEGLSDKGNSYEQYF; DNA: TGTGCCATCAGTGAGGGGTTGTCGGACAAGGGGAACTCCTACGAGCAGTACTTC
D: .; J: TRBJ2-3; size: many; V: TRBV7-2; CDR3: CASSFVGSTQYF; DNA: TGTGCCAGCAGCTTTGTGGGCAGTACGCAGTATTTT
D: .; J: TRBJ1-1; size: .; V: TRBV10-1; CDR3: CASSEERKADTEAFF; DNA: TGCGCCAGCAGTGAGGAGAGAAAGGCGGACACTGAAGCTTTCTTT
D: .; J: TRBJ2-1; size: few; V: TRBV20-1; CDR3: CSGLPGVNEQFF; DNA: TGCAGTGGATTACCCGGAGTGAATGAGCAGTTCTTC
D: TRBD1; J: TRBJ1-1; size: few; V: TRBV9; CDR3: CASTRTGDTEAFF; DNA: TGTGCCAGCACTAGGACAGGGGACACTGAAGCTTTCTTT
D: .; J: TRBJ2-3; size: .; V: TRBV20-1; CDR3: CSARGSWWVHTDTQYF; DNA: TGCAGTGCTAGGGGGTCTTGGTGGGTTCACACAGATACGCAGTATTTT
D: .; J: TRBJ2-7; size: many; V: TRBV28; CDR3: CASSLPAFSYEQYF; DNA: TGTGCCAGCAGTTTGCCAGCCTTCTCCTACGAGCAGTACTTC
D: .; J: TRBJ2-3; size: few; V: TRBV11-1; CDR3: CASSDTGTTGASTDTQYF; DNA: TGTGCCAGCAGCGACACTGGCACGACCGGAGCTAGCACAGATACGCAGTATTTT
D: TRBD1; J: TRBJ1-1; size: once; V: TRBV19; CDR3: CASSIGGQGVPEAFF; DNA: TGTGCCAGTAGTATAGGGGGACAGGGAGTCCCTGAAGCTTTCTTT
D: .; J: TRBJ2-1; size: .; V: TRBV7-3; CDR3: CASSLNGLPSLNYNEQFF; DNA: TGTGCCAGCAGCTTAAATGGGCTCCCCAGCCTAAACTACAATGAGCAGTTCTTC
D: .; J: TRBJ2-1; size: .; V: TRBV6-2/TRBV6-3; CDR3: CASSYPFVLVPYNDQFF; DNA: TGTGCCAGCAGTTACCCCTTTGTTTTAGTCCCTTACAATGATCAGTTCTTC
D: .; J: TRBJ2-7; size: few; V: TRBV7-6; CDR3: CASSLVGGPGPNEQYF; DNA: TGTGCCAGCAGCTTAGTTGGGGGGCCGGGCCCTAACGAGCAGTACTTC